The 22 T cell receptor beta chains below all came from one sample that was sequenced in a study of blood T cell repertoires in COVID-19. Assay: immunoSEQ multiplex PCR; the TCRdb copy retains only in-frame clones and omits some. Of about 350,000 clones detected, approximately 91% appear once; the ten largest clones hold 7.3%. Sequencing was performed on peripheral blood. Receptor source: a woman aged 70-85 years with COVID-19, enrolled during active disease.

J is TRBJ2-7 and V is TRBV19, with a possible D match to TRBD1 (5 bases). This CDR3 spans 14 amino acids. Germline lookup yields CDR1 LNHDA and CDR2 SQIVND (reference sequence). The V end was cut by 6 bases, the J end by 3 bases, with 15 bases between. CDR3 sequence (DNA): TGTGCCAGTAGCACAACAGGAGCCAACTACGAGCAGTACTTC. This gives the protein CASSTTGANYEQYF.

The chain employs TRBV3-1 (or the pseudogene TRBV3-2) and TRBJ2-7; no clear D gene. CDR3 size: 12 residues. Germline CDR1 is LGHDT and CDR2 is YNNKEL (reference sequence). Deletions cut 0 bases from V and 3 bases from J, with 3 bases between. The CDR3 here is CASSQDIYEQYF. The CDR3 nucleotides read TGTGCCAGCAGCCAAGATATCTACGAGCAGTACTTC.

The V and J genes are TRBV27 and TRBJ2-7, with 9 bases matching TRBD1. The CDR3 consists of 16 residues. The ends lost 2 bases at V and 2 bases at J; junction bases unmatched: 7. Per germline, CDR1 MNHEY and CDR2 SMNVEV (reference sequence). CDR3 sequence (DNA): TGTGCCAGCAGTTTACCCGGGACAGGGCCACCCTACGAGCAGTACTTC. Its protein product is CASSLPGTGPPYEQYF.

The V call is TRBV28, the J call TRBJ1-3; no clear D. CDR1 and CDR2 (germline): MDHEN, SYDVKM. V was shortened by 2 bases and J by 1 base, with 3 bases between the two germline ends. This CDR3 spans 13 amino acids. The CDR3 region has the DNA TGTGCCAGCAGTTTACCTTCTGGAAACACCATATATTTT. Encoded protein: CASSLPSGNTIYF. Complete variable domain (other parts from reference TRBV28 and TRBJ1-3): DVKVTQSSRYLVKRTGEKVFLECVQDMDHENMFWYRQDPGLGLRLIYFSYDVKMKEKGDIPEGYSVSREKKERFSLILESASTNQTSMYLCASSLPSGNTIYFGEGSWLTVV.

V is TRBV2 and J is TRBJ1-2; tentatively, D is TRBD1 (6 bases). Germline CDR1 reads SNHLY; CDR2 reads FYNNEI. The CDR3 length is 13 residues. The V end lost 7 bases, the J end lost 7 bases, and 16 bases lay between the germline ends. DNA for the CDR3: TGTGCCAGCAAGAGGGGGGGCACAGTTGGCTACACCTTC. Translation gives CASKRGGTVGYTF.

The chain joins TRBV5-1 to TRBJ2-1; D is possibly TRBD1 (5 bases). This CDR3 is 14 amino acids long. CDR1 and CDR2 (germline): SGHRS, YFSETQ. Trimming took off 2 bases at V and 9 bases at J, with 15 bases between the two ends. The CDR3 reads CASSFVQGALEQFF. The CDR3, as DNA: TGCGCCAGCAGCTTTGTTCAGGGCGCCCTTGAGCAGTTCTTC.

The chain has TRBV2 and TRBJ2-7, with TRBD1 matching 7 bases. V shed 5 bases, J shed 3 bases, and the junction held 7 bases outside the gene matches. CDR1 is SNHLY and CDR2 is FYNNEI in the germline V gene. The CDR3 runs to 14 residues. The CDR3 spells CASSPPGQFYEQYF. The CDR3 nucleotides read TGTGCCAGCAGTCCACCGGGACAGTTCTACGAGCAGTACTTC.

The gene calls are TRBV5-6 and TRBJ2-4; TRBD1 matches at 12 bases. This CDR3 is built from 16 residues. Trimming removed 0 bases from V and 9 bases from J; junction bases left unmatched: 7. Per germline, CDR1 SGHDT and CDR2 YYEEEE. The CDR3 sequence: CASSLALGTGGTIQYF. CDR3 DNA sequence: TGTGCCAGCAGCTTGGCCCTAGGGACAGGGGGCACCATTCAGTACTTC.

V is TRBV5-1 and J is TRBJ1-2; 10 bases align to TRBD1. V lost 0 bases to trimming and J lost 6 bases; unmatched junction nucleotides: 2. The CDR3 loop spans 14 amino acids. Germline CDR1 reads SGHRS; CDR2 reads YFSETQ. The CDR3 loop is CASSLGGQGDGYTF. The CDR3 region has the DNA TGCGCCAGCAGCTTGGGAGGACAGGGGGATGGCTACACCTTC.

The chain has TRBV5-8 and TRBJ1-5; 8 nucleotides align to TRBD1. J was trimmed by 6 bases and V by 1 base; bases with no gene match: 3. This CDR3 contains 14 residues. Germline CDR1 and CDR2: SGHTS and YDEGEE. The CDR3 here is CASSLRTGLQPQHF. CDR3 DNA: TGTGCCAGCAGCTTGCGGACAGGGCTTCAGCCCCAGCATTTT.

CDR3 protein: CASSLTLQGIGNQPQHF. As DNA, the CDR3 is TGTGCCAGTAGCTTGACATTACAGGGGATAGGCAATCAGCCCCAGCATTTT. This chain links TRBV19 with TRBJ1-5; 7 bases align to TRBD1. CDR3 length: 17 amino acids. The germline V gene encodes CDR1 LNHDA and CDR2 SQIVND (reference sequence). The J segment lost 2 bases and the V segment lost 6 bases, leaving 13 bases of the junction unmatched.

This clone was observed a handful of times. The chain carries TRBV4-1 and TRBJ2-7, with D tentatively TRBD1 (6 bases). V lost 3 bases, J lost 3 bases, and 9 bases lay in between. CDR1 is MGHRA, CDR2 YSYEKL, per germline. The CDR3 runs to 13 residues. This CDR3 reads CASSQGQDYEQYF. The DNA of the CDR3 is TGCGCCAGCAGCCAGGGACAAGACTACGAGCAGTACTTC.

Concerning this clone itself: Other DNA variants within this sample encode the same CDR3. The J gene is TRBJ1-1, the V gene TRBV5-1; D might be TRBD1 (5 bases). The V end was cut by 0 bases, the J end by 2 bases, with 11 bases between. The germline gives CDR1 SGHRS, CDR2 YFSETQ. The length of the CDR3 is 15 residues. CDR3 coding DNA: TGCGCCAGCAGCTTGGGAGGGACTGCTAACACTGAAGCTTTCTTT. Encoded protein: CASSLGGTANTEAFF.

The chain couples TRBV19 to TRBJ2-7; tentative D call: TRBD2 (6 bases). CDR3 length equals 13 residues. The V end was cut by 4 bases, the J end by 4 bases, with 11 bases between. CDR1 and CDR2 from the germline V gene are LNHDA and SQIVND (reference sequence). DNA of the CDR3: TGTGCCAGTAGTACCGGGGGACCTTACGAGCAGTACTTC. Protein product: CASSTGGPYEQYF.

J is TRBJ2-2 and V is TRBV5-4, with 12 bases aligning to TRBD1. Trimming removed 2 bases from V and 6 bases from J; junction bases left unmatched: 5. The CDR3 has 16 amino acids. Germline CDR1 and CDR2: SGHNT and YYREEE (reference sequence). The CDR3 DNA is TGTGCCAGCAGCTTTCGGGACAGGGGGCGGGCCGGGGAGCTGTTTTTT. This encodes CASSFRDRGRAGELFF. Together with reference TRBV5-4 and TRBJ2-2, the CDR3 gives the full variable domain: ETGVTQSPTHLIKTRGQQVTLRCSSQSGHNTVSWYQQALGQGPQFIFQYYREEENGRGNFPPRFSGLQFPNYSSELNVNALELDDSALYLCASSFRDRGRAGELFFGEGSRLTVL.

CDR3 amino acids: CASSPSSGGKTTSTDTQYF. DNA of the CDR3: TGTGCCAGCTCACCATCCTCGGGGGGGAAAACTACTAGCACAGATACGCAGTATTTT. The rearrangement uses TRBV18 and TRBJ2-3; TRBD2 agrees at 8 bases. The CDR3 runs 19 residues. Losses at the gene ends were 2 bases for V and 0 bases for J; bases not matched to a gene: 13. CDR1 is KGHSH and CDR2 is LQKENI in the germline V gene.

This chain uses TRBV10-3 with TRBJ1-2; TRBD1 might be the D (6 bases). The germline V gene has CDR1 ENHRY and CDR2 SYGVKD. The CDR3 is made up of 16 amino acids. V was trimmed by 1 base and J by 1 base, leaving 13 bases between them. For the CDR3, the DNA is TGTGCCATCAGTGAGTACGGGCCAGGGGATAACTATGGCTACACCTTC. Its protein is CAISEYGPGDNYGYTF.

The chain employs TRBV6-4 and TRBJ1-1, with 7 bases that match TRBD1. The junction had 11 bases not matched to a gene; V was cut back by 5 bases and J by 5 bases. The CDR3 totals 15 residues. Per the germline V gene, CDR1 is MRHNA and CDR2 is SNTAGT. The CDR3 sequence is CASSSRTGDRTEAFF. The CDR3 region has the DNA TGTGCCAGCAGTTCGCGAACAGGGGATCGAACTGAAGCTTTCTTT.

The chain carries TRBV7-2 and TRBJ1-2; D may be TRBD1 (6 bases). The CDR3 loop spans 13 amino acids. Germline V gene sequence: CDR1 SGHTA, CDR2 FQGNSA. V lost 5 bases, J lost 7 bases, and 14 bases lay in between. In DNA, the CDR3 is TGTGCCAGCAGCCCGGGACAATTGCGTGGCTACACCTTC. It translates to CASSPGQLRGYTF.

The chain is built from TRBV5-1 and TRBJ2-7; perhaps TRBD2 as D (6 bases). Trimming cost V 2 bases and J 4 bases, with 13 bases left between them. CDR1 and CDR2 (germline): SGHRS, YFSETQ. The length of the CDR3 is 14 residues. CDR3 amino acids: CASSFDGGAYEQYF. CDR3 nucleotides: TGCGCCAGCAGCTTTGACGGCGGGGCGTACGAGCAGTACTTC.

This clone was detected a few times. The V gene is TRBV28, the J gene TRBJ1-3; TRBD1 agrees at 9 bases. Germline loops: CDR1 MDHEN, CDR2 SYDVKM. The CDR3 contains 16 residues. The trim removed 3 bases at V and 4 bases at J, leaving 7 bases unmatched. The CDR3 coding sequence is TGTGCCAGCAGTTTGGGGGACAGGGTCGTCGGAAACACCATATATTTT. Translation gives CASSLGDRVVGNTIYF. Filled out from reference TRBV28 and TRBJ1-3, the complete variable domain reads DVKVTQSSRYLVKRTGEKVFLECVQDMDHENMFWYRQDPGLGLRLIYFSYDVKMKEKGDIPEGYSVSREKKERFSLILESASTNQTSMYLCASSLGDRVVGNTIYFGEGSWLTVV.

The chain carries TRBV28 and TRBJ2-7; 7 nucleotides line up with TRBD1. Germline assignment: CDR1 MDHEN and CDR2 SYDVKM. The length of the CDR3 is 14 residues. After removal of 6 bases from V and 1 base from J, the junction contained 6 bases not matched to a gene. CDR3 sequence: CASRTGTDSYEQYF. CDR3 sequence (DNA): TGTGCCAGCAGAACCGGGACAGATTCCTACGAGCAGTACTTC.